The following is a T cell receptor beta chain sequence with its context. Its antigen remains undetermined. No base qualities exist here, and no much larger clone lies one base off it. The sample belongs to a study of T cell responses to AZD1222 COVID-19 vaccine (dated by TCRdb to the early 2020s). About the investigation overall: AZD1222 recipients whose second dose came at about 4 weeks and those whose second dose came at about 12 weeks were combined into one group, since spike-specific TCR depth and breadth did not differ between the two schedules. TCR sequencing covered more than 230 trial participants: roughly 200 given two doses of AZD1222 and 26 given two doses of MenACWY control vaccine. Trial participants were enrolled by age into subgroups of 18-55, 56-69 and 70-plus years, and approximately 150, 30 and 60 TCR-sequenced participants, respectively, were included in these subgroups. Results and caveats for the whole study, not just this receptor: The whole spike protein was spanned by vaccine-associated CD4 TCRs, and dominant responses were seen in regions 160-218 and 743-854. Epitopes outside the regions mutated in the B.1.351 and B.1.1.7 variants were reportedly recognized by nearly half of the unique spike-specific TCRs. A significant rise in spike-specific TCR breadth and depth was observed after two AZD1222 doses relative to day 0 and relative to MenACWY recipients. Participants were mostly white British and included more females than males, and it was suggested by the authors that clonal diversity may have been underestimated. No day 14 peak-response samples were available, so repertoires were characterized only after the peak T cell response. Conclusions about previously exposed vaccinees are limited, since just 5 to 7 AZD1222 recipients were seropositive for SARS-CoV-2 at baseline. The 56-69-year group was small, and its depth increase did not reach significance, likely because of low power.

The sample's time point, from its label and the paper: baseline before first vaccination. Vaccinee samples came from UK trials COV001 and COV002, including a single-blind randomized controlled phase 2/3 trial of AZD1222 (ChAdOx1 nCoV-19) in healthy adults. Trial participant PBMC samples were collected at day 0 and day 28 after the second dose for TCRbeta chain sequencing. The CDR3 numbers 14 residues from cysteine through phenylalanine. Only CDR3 DNA remains: 42 bases, in frame from the first base. The germline V gene supplies CDR1 SGHTS and CDR2 YDEGEE. At the junction V is shortened by 6 bases and J by 2 bases; bases outside the gene matches: 8. The CDR3 regions of human TCRbeta chains were analyzed by immunosequencing. Turning to the authors' computational methods: Repertoire TCRs were matched against a reference library of SARS-CoV-2-specific TCRs generated with the MIRA antigen-specificity platform. Breadth meant the fraction of unique TCRs that were SARS-CoV-2-associated, whereas depth meant the fraction of total T cells that were SARS-CoV-2-associated. Using the MIRA data, every spike-specific TCR was mapped to the spike region that the TCR reacted to and assigned to either a CD4 or a CD8 class. Log10-transformed breadth and depth values were compared by one-way ANOVA with Sidak's multiple comparisons tests. The clones in this table, taken by TCRdb from immuneACCESS, are in-frame only. Not every clone is retained; where verified, under half of the shortfall comes from an unresolved V gene, and the cause of the rest is unknown. That table furnishes V, J and clone size, whereas the DNA furnished D and trimming. In all, the sample holds about 120,000 clones, and around 93% of those were seen once. The top ten hold about 1.1% of the sample.

The chain is assembled from TRBV5-8 and TRBJ2-7; 7 junctional bases match TRBD1. The origin of this receptor is an adult in good health. The source was peripheral blood, collected on day 0 of AZD1222 vaccination. CDR3 sequence: CASNLKTGTYEQYF. In nucleotide form, the sequence is TGTGCCAGCAATCTAAAGACAGGGACCTACGAGCAGTACTTC.